This TCR beta chain was captured in a study of T cell repertoires in cytomegalovirus infection. Study context: Matching HLA type and CMV infection were both indicated by public TCR beta signatures. Points from the study as a whole: Using cumulative public TCR beta family frequency, the authors identified those who carried CMV together with the relevant HLA. There were HLA-C-restricted CMV-specific TCR beta clonotypes dominating the ex vivo response.

This clonotype showed up just a few times. Its antigen is not identified. Via MiXCR, TCRdb re-called the reads, giving one row per CDR3 protein. The sample has 200,000 to 300,000 distinct CDR3 sequences, approximately 13% seen once. This CDR3 is built from 12 residues. V lost 7 bases and J lost 6, with 16 bases in between. The germline gives CDR1 SQVTM, CDR2 ANQGSEA. The TCR was taken from a human donor in good health (CMV status not recorded). Some clones in this sample may be carry-over from other donors' samples. This chain links TRBV29-1 with TRBJ2-7, with D possibly matching TRBD1 (6 bases). Sequenced sample: PBMCs. CDR3 loop: CSARGPSLEQYF. CDR3 coding DNA: TGCAGCGCCAGGGGACCTTCCCTCGAGCAGTACTTC.